What follows describes a single T cell receptor (beta chain). Germline CDR1 and CDR2: MGHRA and YSYEKL. The J segment lost 5 bases and the V segment lost 1 base, leaving 7 bases of the junction unmatched. This CDR3 has 17 residues. TCRdb's table, derived via immunoSEQ multiplex PCR, lists solely in-frame clones and lacks some. The sample lists 95,000 to 150,000 clones; almost 90% were seen once. These data are taken from a study of blood T cell repertoires in COVID-19. V and J are TRBV4-1 and TRBJ1-4, with 10 bases aligning to TRBD1. The clonotype originates from a woman aged 55-70 years with COVID-19, enrolled during active disease. Sequencing was done on a sample of peripheral blood. The CDR3 region has the DNA TGCGCCAGCAGCCAAGTAGACAGGGGGCCAGGGAATGAAAAACTGTTTTTT. Amino acid sequence: CASSQVDRGPGNEKLFF.